This T cell receptor (beta chain) was profiled in a study of blood T cell repertoires in COVID-19. Study context: Researchers got acute and convalescent COVID-19 samples from the United States, Italy and Spain. PBMCs, B-cell-depleted T cells, or T cells provided the cDNA or gDNA that made up the material.

In this sample, this clone turned up once. Original methodology: Reference gene primer amplification yielded estimated nucleated cell counts. TCRdb's copy holds only in-frame clones and misses some; the assay was immunoSEQ multiplex PCR. V, J and clone size were drawn from that table, and D and trimming were deduced from the DNA. The sample has roughly 45,000 clones, 86% seen once. This CDR3 comprises 19 residues. The Seattle patients joined while their infection was active and were tracked longitudinally afterward. The sequence derives from a woman aged 80 or over with COVID-19, enrolled during active disease. Sample: peripheral blood. This chain joins TRBV21-1 and TRBJ1-5; the table's D call TRBD1 went unverified against the DNA. TRBV21-1 is a known pseudogene. CDR3 bases: TGTGCCAGCAGCACCCCTTGGGGGCAACCGAAAATGAGCAATCAGCCCCAGCATTTT. As protein: CASSTPWGQPKMSNQPQHF.